Listed here is a single TCR beta chain. Its antigen is unknown. The repertoire was sequenced with immunoSEQ multiplex PCR; TCRdb's copy has only in-frame clones and lacks some. The sample consists of roughly 62,000 clones, roughly 94% of them appearing once. The source of the sample is a study of cytomegalovirus exposure and HLA in healthy donors. Findings of the study overall: According to the study, around 150 TCR beta chains were cytomegalovirus-associated. In vitro assays verified that three CMV-associated chains recognized CMV antigens specifically.

The TCR originated in a man between 18 and 35 years old in good health and CMV-seronegative. The sample taken for sequencing was PBMCs.

The CDR3 loop reads CASSPPQVSYGYTF. In DNA form, the CDR3 reads TGTGCCAGCAGCCCGCCACAGGTTTCCTATGGCTACACCTTC. The genes are TRBV4-2 and TRBJ1-2; possible D gene TRBD1, 5 bases. Germline CDR1 reads LGHNA; CDR2 reads YNFKEQ. V was trimmed by 4 bases and J by 4 bases, leaving 13 bases between them. This CDR3 contains 14 residues.